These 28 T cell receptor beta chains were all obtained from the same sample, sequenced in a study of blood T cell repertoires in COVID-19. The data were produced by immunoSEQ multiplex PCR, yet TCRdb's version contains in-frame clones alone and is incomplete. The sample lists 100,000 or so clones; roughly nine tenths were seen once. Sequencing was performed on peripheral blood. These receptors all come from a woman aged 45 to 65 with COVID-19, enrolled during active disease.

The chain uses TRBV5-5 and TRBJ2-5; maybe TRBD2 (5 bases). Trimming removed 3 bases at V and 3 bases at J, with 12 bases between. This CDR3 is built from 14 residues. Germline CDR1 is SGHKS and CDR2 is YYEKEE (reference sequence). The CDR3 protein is CASSSRLGKETQYF. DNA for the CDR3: TGTGCCAGCAGCTCCCGACTCGGGAAAGAGACCCAGTACTTC.

The CDR3 DNA sequence: TGTGCCAGTAGTATAACGCCCCCCGCCATCTATAGCAATCAGCCCCAGCATTTT. Amino acid sequence: CASSITPPAIYSNQPQHF. The chain uses TRBV19 and TRBJ1-5; D uncertain. This CDR3 has 18 amino acids. Trimming left V 2 bases short and J 0 bases short, with 17 bases between. CDR1 and CDR2 from the germline V gene are LNHDA and SQIVND (reference sequence).

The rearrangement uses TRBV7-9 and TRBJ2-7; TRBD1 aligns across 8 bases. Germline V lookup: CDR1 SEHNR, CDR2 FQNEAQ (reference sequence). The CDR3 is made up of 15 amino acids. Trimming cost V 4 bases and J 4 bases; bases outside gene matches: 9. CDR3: CASSSRTGKLYEQYF. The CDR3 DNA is TGTGCCAGCAGCTCCCGGACAGGGAAGTTATACGAGCAGTACTTC.

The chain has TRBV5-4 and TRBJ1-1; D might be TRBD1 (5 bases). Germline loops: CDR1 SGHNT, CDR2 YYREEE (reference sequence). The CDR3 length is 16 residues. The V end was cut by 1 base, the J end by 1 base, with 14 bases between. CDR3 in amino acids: CASSLYTGTSNTEAFF. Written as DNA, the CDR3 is TGTGCCAGCAGCTTGTATACCGGGACTTCGAACACTGAAGCTTTCTTT.

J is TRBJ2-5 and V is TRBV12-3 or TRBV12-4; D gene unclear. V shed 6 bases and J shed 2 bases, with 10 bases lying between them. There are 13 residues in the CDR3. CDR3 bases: TGTGCCAGCAGCCCGGTTGTTCAAGAGACCCAGTACTTC. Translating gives CASSPVVQETQYF.

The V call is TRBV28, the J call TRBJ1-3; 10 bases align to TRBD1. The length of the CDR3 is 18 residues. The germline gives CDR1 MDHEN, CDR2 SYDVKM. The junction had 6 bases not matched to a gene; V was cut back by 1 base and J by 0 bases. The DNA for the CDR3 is TGTGCCAGCAGTTTATTGGGGGACAGGGGTTTCTCTGGAAACACCATATATTTT. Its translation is CASSLLGDRGFSGNTIYF.

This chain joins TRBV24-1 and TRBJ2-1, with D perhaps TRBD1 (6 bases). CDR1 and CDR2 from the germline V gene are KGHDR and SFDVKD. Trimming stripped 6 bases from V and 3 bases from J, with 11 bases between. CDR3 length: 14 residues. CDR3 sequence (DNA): TGTGCCACCAGTTTAACAGGGAGCTACAATGAGCAGTTCTTC. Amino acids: CATSLTGSYNEQFF.

The CDR3: CASSLPSGVGYEQYF. CDR3 nucleotides: TGTGCCAGCAGCTTACCTAGCGGGGTAGGCTACGAGCAGTACTTC. The chain is built from TRBV7-6 and TRBJ2-7; 9 nucleotides agree with TRBD2. V was pared by 2 bases and J by 3 bases, with 5 bases of the junction left unmatched. Germline V lookup: CDR1 SGHVS, CDR2 FNYEAQ. CDR3 length: 15 residues.

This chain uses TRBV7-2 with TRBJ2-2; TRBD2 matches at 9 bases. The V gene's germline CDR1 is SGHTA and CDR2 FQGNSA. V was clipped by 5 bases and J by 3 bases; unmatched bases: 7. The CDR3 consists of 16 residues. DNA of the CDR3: TGTGCCAGCAGCCCCCGGGCGGGGGGGTACACCGGGGAGCTGTTTTTT. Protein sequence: CASSPRAGGYTGELFF.

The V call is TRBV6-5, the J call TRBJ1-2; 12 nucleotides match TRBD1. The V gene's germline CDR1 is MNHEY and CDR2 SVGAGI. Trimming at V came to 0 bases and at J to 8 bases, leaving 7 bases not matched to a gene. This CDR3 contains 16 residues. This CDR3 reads CASSYSSGQGAEGYTF. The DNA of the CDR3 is TGTGCCAGCAGTTACTCTTCGGGACAGGGGGCCGAGGGCTACACCTTC.

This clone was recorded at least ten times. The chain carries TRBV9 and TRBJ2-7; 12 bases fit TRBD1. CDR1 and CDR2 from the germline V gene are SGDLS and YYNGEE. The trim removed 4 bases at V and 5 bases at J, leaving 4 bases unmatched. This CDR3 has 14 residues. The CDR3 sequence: CASSPGTGGHEQYF. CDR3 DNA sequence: TGTGCCAGCAGCCCGGGGACAGGGGGCCACGAGCAGTACTTC.

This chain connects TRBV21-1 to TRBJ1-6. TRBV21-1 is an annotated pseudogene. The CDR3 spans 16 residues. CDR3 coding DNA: TGTGCCAGCAGCCCCCGACGGGGAGACTATAATTCACCCCTCCACTTT. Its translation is CASSPRRGDYNSPLHF.

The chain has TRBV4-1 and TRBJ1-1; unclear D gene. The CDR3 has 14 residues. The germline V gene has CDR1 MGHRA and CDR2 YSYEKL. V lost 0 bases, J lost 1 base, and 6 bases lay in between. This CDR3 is CASSQDAENTEAFF. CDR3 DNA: TGCGCCAGCAGCCAAGACGCAGAGAACACTGAAGCTTTCTTT.

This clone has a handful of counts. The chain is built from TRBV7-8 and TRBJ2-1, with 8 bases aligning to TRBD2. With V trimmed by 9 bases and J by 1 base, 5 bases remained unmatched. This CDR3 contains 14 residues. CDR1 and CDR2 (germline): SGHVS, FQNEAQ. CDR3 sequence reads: CASGLALSYNEQFF. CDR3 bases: TGTGCCAGTGGACTAGCCCTTTCCTACAATGAGCAGTTCTTC.

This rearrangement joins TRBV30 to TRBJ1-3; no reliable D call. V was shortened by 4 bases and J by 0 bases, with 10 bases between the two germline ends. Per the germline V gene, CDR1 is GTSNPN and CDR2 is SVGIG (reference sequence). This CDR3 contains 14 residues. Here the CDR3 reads CAWNMGGSGNTIYF. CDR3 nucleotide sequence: TGTGCCTGGAATATGGGAGGCTCTGGAAACACCATATATTTT.

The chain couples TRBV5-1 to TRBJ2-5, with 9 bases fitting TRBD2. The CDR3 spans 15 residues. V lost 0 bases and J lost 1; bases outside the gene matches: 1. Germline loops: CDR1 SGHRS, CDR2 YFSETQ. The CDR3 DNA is TGCGCCAGCAGCTTGGTAGCGGGGGCCCAAGAGACCCAGTACTTC. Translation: CASSLVAGAQETQYF.

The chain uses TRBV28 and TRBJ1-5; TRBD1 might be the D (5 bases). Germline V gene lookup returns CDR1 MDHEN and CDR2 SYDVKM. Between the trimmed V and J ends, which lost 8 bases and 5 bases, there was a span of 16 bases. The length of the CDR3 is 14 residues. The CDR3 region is CASSLRDSYQPQHF. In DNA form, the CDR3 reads TGTGCCAGCTCCCTGAGAGACAGCTATCAGCCCCAGCATTTT.

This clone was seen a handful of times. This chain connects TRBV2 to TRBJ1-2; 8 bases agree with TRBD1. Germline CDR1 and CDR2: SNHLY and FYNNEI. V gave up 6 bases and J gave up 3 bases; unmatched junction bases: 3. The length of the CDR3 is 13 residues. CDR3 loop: CASREDRDYGYTF. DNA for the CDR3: TGTGCCAGCAGGGAGGACAGGGACTATGGCTACACCTTC.

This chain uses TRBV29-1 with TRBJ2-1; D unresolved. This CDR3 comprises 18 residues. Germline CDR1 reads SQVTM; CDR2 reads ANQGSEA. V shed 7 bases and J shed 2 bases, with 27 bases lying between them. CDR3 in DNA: TGCAGCGGATACGAGATTCTGCCCGGCTCAGGAACCTACAATGAGCAGTTCTTC. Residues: CSGYEILPGSGTYNEQFF.

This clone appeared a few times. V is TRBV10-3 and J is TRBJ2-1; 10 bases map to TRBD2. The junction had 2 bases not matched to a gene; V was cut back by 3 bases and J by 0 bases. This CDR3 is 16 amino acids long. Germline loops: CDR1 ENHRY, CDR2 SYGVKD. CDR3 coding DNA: TGTGCCATCAGTGACGTAGCGGGGGGCTCCTACAATGAGCAGTTCTTC. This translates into CAISDVAGGSYNEQFF.

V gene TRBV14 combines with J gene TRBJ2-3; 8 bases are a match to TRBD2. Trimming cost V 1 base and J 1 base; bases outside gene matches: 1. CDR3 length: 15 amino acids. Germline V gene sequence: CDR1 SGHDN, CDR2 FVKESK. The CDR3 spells CASSQVGGGTDTQYF. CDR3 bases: TGTGCCAGCAGCCAAGTCGGGGGGGGCACAGATACGCAGTATTTT.

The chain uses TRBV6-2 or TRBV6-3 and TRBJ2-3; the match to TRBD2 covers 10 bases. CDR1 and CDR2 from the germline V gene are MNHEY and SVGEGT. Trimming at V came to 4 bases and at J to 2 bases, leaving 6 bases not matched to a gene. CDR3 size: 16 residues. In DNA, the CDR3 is TGTGCCAGCAGTTCCCCTAGCGGGGGAGTCACAGATACGCAGTATTTT. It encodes CASSSPSGGVTDTQYF.

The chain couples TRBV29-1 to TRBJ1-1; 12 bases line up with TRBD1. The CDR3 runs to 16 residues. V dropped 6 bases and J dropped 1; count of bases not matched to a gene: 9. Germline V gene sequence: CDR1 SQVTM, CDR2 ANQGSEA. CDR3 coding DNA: TGCAGCGTGCAGCCGGGACAGGGGGCTGGGAACACTGAAGCTTTCTTT. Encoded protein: CSVQPGQGAGNTEAFF.

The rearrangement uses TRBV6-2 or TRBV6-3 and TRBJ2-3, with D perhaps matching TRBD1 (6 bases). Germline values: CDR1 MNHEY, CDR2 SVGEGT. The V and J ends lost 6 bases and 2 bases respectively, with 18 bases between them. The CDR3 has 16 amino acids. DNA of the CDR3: TGTGCCAGCAGCCGGCCACAGGGCGCTCCCACAGATACGCAGTATTTT. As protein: CASSRPQGAPTDTQYF.

For the CDR3, the DNA is TGTGCCAGCAGCACACCCGGGACTAGTTGGAATGAGCAGTTCTTC. Protein sequence: CASSTPGTSWNEQFF. This chain joins TRBV5-6 and TRBJ2-1; 8 bases align to TRBD2. The germline V gene has CDR1 SGHDT and CDR2 YYEEEE. V trimming: 4 bases; J trimming: 7 bases; junction bases outside the gene matches: 10. The length of the CDR3 is 15 residues. Combining the CDR3 with reference TRBV5-6 and TRBJ2-1 gives the whole variable domain DAGVTQSPTHLIKTRGQQVTLRCSPKSGHDTVSWYQQALGQGPQFIFQYYEEEERQRGNFPDRFSGHQFPNYSSELNVNALLLGDSALYLCASSTPGTSWNEQFFGPGTRLTVL.

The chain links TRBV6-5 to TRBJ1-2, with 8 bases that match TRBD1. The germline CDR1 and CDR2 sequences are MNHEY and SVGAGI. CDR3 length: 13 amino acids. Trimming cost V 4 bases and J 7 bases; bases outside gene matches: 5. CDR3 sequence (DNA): TGTGCCAGCAGTTTCCAGACAGGGGCTGGCTACACCTTC. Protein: CASSFQTGAGYTF.

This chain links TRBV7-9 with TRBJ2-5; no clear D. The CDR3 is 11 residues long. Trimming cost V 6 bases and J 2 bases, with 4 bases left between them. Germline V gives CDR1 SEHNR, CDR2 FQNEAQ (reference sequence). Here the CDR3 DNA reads TGTGCCAGCAGGCGGCAAGAGACCCAGTACTTC. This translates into CASRRQETQYF. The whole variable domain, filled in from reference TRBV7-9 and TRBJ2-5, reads DTGVSQNPRHKITKRGQNVTFRCDPISEHNRLYWYRQTLGQGPEFLTYFQNEAQLEKSRLLSDRFSAERPKGSFSTLEIQRTEQGDSAMYLCASRRQETQYFGPGTRLLVL.

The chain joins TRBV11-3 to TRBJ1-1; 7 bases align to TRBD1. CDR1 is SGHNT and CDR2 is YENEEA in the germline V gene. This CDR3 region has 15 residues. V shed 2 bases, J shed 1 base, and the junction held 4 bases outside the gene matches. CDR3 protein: CASSLTGQPNTEAFF. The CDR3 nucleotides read TGTGCCAGCAGCTTAACGGGACAGCCGAACACTGAAGCTTTCTTT.